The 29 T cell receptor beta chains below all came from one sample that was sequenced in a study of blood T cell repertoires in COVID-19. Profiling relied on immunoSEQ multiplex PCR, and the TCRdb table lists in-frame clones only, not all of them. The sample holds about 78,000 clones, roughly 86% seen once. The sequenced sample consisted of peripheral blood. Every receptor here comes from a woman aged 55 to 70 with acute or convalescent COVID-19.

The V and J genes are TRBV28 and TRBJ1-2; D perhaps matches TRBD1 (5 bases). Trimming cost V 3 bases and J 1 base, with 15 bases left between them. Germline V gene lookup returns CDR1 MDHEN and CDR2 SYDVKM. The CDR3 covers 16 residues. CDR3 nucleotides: TGTGCCAGCAGTTTGGGTAGCGGGGGGGGTAACTATGGCTACACCTTC. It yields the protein CASSLGSGGGNYGYTF.

The CDR3 sequence: CASTRRDEGLRTEAFF. CDR3 DNA: TGTGCCAGCACCCGACGTGATGAAGGTTTGAGGACTGAAGCTTTCTTT. The V gene is TRBV5-6, the J gene TRBJ1-1; no firm D call. CDR1 is SGHDT, CDR2 YYEEEE, per germline. The CDR3 is 16 residues long. Trimming shortened V by 6 bases and J by 5 bases, and 23 bases separated the two germline ends. The full variable domain, its missing parts supplied by reference TRBV5-6 and TRBJ1-1, is DAGVTQSPTHLIKTRGQQVTLRCSPKSGHDTVSWYQQALGQGPQFIFQYYEEEERQRGNFPDRFSGHQFPNYSSELNVNALLLGDSALYLCASTRRDEGLRTEAFFGQGTRLTVV.

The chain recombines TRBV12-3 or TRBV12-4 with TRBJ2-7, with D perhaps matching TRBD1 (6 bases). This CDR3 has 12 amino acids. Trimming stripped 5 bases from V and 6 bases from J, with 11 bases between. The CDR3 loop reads CASSEGGIEQYF. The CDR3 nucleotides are TGTGCCAGCAGTGAAGGGGGAATCGAGCAGTACTTC.

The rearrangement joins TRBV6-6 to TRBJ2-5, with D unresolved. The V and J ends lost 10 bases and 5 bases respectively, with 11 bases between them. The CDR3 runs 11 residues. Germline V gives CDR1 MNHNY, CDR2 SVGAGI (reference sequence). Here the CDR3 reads CAIGFRETQYF. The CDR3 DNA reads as TGTGCCATCGGCTTCAGGGAGACCCAGTACTTC.

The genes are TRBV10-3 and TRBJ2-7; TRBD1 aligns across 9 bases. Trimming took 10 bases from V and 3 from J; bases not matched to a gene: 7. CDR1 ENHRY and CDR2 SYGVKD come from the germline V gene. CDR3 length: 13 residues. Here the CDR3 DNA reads TGTGCCACCCGGGACAGGGAGGACTACGAGCAGTACTTC. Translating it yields CATRDREDYEQYF.

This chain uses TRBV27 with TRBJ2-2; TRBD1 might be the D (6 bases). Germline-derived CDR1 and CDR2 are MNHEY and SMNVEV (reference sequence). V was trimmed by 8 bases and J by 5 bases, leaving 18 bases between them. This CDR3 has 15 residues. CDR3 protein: CASAPGRGQTGELFF. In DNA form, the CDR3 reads TGTGCCAGCGCCCCCGGGCGCGGACAGACCGGGGAGCTGTTTTTT.

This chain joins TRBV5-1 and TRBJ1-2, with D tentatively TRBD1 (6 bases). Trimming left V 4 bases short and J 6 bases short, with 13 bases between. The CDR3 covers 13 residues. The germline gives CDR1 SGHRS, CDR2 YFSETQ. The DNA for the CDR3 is TGCGCCAGCAGCGGGGGGGCCCTGGATGGCTACACCTTC. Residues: CASSGGALDGYTF. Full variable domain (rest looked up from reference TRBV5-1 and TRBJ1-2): KAGVTQTPRYLIKTRGQQVTLSCSPISGHRSVSWYQQTPGQGLQFLFEYFSETQRNKGNFPGRFSGRQFSNSRSEMNVSTLELGDSALYLCASSGGALDGYTFGSGTRLTVV.

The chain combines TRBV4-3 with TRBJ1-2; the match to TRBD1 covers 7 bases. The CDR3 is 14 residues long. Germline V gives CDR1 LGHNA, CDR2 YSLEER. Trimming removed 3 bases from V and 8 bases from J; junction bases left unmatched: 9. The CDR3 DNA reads TGCGCCAGCAGCCACCTCGACAGGGAGGAGGGCTACACCTTC. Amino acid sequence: CASSHLDREEGYTF.

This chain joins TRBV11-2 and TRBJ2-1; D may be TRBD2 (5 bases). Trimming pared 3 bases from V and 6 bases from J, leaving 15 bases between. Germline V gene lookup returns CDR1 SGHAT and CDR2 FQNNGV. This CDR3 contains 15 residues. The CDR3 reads CASSFALGVANEQFF. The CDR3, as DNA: TGTGCCAGCAGCTTCGCCCTGGGAGTAGCCAATGAGCAGTTCTTC.

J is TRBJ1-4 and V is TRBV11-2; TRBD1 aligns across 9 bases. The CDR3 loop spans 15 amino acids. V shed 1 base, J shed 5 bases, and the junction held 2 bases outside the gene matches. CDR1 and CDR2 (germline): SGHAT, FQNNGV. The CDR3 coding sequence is TGTGCCAGCAGCTTAGGGGACAGGGAGAATGAAAAACTGTTTTTT. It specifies CASSLGDRENEKLFF. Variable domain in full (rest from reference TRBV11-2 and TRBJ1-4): EAGVAQSPRYKIIEKRQSVAFWCNPISGHATLYWYQQILGQGPKLLIQFQNNGVVDDSQLPKDRFSAERLKGVDSTLKIQPAKLEDSAVYLCASSLGDRENEKLFFGSGTQLSVL.

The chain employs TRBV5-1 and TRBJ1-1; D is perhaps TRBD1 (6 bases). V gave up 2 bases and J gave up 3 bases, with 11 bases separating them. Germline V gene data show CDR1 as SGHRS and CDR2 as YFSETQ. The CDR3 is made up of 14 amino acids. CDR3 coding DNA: TGCGCCAGCAGCTTTTTGACAGGAGACACTGAAGCTTTCTTT. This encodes CASSFLTGDTEAFF.

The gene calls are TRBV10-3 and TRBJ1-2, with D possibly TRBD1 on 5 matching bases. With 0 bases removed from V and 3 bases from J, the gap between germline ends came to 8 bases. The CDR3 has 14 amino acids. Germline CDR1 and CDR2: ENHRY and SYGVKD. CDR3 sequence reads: CAISESEGHYGYTF. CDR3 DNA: TGTGCCATCAGTGAGTCGGAGGGGCACTATGGCTACACCTTC.

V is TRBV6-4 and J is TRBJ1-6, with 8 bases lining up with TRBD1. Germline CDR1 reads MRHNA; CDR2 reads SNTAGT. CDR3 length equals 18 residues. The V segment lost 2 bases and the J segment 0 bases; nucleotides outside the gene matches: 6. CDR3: CASSDRRQGPSYNSPLHF. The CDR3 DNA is TGTGCCAGCAGTGACCGGAGACAGGGGCCCTCCTATAATTCACCCCTCCACTTT.

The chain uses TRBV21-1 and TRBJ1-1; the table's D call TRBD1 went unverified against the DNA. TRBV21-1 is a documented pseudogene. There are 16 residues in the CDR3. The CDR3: CASSKNRTTRNTEAFF. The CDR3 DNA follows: TGTGCCAGCAGCAAGAACCGCACAACACGGAACACTGAAGCTTTCTTT.

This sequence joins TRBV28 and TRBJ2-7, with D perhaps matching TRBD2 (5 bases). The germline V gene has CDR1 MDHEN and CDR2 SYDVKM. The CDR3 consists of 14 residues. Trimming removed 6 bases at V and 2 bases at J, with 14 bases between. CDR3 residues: CASSPTTGTYEQYF. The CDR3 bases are TGTGCCAGCAGCCCCACGACGGGGACCTACGAGCAGTACTTC.

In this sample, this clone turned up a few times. The CDR3 coding sequence is TGTGCCAGCAGCCCCGGGACAGTCGGGACCCAGTACTTC. Its protein is CASSPGTVGTQYF. The V call is TRBV7-9, the J call TRBJ2-5; TRBD1 matches at 7 bases. Germline V CDR1 and CDR2: SEHNR, FQNEAQ (reference sequence). V shed 5 bases, J shed 7 bases, and the junction held 7 bases outside the gene matches. There are 13 residues in the CDR3.

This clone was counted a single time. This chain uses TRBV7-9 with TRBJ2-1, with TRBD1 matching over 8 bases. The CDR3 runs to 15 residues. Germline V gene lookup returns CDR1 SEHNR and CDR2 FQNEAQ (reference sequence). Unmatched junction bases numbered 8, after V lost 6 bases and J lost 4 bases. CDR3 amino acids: CASRPQGAIYNEQFF. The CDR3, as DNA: TGTGCCAGCAGACCTCAGGGGGCTATTTACAATGAGCAGTTCTTC. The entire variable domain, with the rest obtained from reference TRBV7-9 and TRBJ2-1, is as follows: DTGVSQNPRHKITKRGQNVTFRCDPISEHNRLYWYRQTLGQGPEFLTYFQNEAQLEKSRLLSDRFSAERPKGSFSTLEIQRTEQGDSAMYLCASRPQGAIYNEQFFGPGTRLTVL.

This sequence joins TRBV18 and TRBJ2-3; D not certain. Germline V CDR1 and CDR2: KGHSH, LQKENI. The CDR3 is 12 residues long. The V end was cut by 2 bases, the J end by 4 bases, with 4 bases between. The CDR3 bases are TGTGCCAGCTCACCATTCGCAGATACGCAGTATTTT. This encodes CASSPFADTQYF.

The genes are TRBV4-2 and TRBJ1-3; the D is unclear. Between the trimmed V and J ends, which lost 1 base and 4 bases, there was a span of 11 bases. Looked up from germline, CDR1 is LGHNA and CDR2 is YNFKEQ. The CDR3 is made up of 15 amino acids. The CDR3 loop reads CASSQGREPGNTIYF. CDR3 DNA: TGTGCCAGCAGCCAAGGGAGGGAACCCGGAAACACCATATATTTT.

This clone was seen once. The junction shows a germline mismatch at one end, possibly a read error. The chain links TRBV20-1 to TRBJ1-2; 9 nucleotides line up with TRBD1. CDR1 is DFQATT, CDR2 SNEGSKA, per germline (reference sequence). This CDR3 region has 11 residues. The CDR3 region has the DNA TGCAGTGCTCGCGGGACAGGGCCAAAATGGTTC. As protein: CSARGTGPKWF.

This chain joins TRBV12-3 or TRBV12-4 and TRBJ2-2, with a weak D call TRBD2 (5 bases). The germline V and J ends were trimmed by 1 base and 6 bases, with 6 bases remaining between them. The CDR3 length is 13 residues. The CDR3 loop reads CASSLEEAGELFF. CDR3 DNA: TGTGCCAGCAGTTTAGAGGAGGCCGGGGAGCTGTTTTTT.

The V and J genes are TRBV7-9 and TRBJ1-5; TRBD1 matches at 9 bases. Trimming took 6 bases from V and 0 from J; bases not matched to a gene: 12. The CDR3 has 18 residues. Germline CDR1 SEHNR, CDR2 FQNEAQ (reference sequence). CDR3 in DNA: TGTGCCAGCAGAAGCCGGGACAGGGCTCCTTATAGCAATCAGCCCCAGCATTTT. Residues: CASRSRDRAPYSNQPQHF.

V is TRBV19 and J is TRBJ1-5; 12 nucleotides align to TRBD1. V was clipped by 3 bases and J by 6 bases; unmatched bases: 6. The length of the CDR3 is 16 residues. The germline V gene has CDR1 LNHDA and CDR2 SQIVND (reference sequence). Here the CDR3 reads CASSMGQGAIPQPQHF. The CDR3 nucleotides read TGTGCCAGTAGTATGGGACAGGGGGCGATCCCTCAGCCCCAGCATTTT.

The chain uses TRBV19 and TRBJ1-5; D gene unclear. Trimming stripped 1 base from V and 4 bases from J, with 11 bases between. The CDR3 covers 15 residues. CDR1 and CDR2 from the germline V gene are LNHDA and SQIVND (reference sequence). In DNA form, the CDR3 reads TGTGCCAGTAGTATAGTAGGAGAAAATAATCAGCCCCAGCATTTT. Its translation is CASSIVGENNQPQHF.

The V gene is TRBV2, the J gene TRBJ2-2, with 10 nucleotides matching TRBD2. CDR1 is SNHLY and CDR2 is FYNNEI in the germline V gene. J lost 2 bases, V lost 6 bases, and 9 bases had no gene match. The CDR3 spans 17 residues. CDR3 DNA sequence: TGTGCCAGCAGCTATTCTAGCGGGAGAAAAAACACCGGGGAGCTGTTTTTT. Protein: CASSYSSGRKNTGELFF.

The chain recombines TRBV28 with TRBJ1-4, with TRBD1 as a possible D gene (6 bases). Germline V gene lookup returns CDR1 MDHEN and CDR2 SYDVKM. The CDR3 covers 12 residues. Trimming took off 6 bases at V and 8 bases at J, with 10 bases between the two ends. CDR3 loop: CASSKQGEKLFF. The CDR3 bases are TGTGCCAGCAGCAAACAGGGAGAAAAACTGTTTTTT.

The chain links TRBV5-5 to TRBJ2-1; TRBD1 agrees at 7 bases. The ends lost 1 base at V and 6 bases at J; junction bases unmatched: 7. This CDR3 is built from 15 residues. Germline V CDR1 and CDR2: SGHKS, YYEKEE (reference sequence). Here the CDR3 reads CASSLRTGSGNEQFF. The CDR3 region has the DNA TGTGCCAGCAGCTTGAGGACAGGTTCAGGCAATGAGCAGTTCTTC.

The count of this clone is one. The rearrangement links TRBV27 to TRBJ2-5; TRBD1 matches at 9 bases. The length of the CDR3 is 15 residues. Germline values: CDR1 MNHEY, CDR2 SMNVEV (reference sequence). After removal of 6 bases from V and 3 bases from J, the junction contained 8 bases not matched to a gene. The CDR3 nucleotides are TGTGCCAGCAGGAACCTCGGGACAGGGAAAGAGACCCAGTACTTC. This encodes CASRNLGTGKETQYF.

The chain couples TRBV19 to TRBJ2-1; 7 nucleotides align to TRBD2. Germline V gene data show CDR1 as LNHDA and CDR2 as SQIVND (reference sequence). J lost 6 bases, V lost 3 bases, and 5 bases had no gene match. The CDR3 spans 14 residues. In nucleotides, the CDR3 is TGTGCCAGTAGTATCTCGACTAGCTCCAATGAGCAGTTCTTC. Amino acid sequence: CASSISTSSNEQFF.